What follows are 22 T cell receptor beta chains derived from one specimen sequenced in a study of OX40 agonist ivuxolimab in advanced cancers. TCRdb's copy holds only in-frame clones and misses some; the assay was immunoSEQ multiplex PCR. The data contain nearly 60,000 clones, 88% of them singletons. The material was CD4+ or CD8+ T cells sorted from blood, obtained in a trial of the OX40 agonist ivuxolimab. These receptors were collected from an adult with an advanced solid tumor such as melanoma, head and neck, liver or kidney cancer.

The chain's CDR3 is CASRLGPGVNQPQHF. DNA for the CDR3: TGTGCCAGCAGGTTGGGACCGGGGGTCAATCAGCCCCAGCATTTT. The chain has TRBV6-1 and TRBJ1-5; maybe TRBD1 (5 bases). V was pared by 6 bases and J by 3 bases, with 15 bases between. The germline gives CDR1 MNHNS, CDR2 SASEGT. This CDR3 has 15 amino acids.

This CDR3 reads CASSATGKNIQYF. The CDR3 bases are TGTGCCAGCAGTGCTACAGGGAAAAACATTCAGTACTTC. The chain combines TRBV6-6 with TRBJ2-4; a weak D match, TRBD1 (6 bases). The length of the CDR3 is 13 residues. Germline V lookup: CDR1 MNHNY, CDR2 SVGAGI (reference sequence). V was cut by 5 bases and J by 4 bases, with 9 bases left in between.

This chain joins TRBV5-1 and TRBJ2-1; 10 bases are a match to TRBD1. The CDR3 length is 15 residues. J was trimmed by 4 bases and V by 1 base; bases with no gene match: 2. Germline values: CDR1 SGHRS, CDR2 YFSETQ. The CDR3 bases are TGCGCCAGCAGCTTGCAGGGACAGGGGTACAATGAGCAGTTCTTC. This gives the protein CASSLQGQGYNEQFF.

This clone was picked up a small number of times. Other nucleotide sequences from this sample produce the same CDR3. V usage is TRBV5-1 and J usage is TRBJ2-5; 11 bases agree with TRBD1. Trimming cost V 4 bases and J 0 bases; bases outside gene matches: 5. The CDR3 has 16 residues. CDR1 is SGHRS and CDR2 is YFSETQ in the germline V gene. As DNA, the CDR3 is TGCGCCAGCAGCCCCGGGACAGGGGGGTACCAAGAGACCCAGTACTTC. This codes for CASSPGTGGYQETQYF.

The chain recombines TRBV30 with TRBJ1-4; D perhaps matches TRBD1 (5 bases). The CDR3 loop spans 13 amino acids. Germline-derived CDR1 and CDR2 are GTSNPN and SVGIG (reference sequence). The V and J ends lost 1 base and 7 bases respectively, with 10 bases between them. The CDR3 here is CAWSGSGFEKLFF. The CDR3 coding sequence is TGTGCCTGGAGTGGTTCAGGGTTTGAAAAACTGTTTTTT.

The chain couples TRBV7-3 to TRBJ2-7, with 8 positions matching TRBD2. Germline lookup yields CDR1 SGHTA and CDR2 FQGTGA. With V trimmed by 0 bases and J by 5 bases, 9 bases remained unmatched. The CDR3 spans 16 residues. The CDR3 spells CASSLTTGAGADEQYF. The CDR3 nucleotides are TGTGCCAGCAGCTTAACTACGGGAGCGGGAGCGGACGAGCAGTACTTC.

This clone was counted a single time. J is TRBJ1-1 and V is TRBV6-1; no clear D. Germline loops: CDR1 MNHNS, CDR2 SASEGT. This CDR3 is built from 13 residues. V gave up 8 bases and J gave up 4 bases, with 14 bases separating them. The CDR3 sequence: CASPAFSGTEAFF. DNA for the CDR3: TGTGCCAGCCCAGCCTTTAGTGGCACTGAAGCTTTCTTT.

J is TRBJ2-7 and V is TRBV19; D unclear. V lost 5 bases and J lost 2, with 13 bases in between. CDR3 length: 14 amino acids. Germline V gene sequence: CDR1 LNHDA, CDR2 SQIVND (reference sequence). As DNA, the CDR3 is TGTGCCAGTAGTGTGACGGACCGGGCCTACGAGCAGTACTTC. Protein product: CASSVTDRAYEQYF. The full variable domain, completed using reference TRBV19 and TRBJ2-7, is DGGITQSPKYLFRKEGQNVTLSCEQNLNHDAMYWYRQDPGQGLRLIYYSQIVNDFQKGDIAEGYSVSREKKESFPLTVTSAQKNPTAFYLCASSVTDRAYEQYFGPGTRLTVT.

The sample holds a few counts of this clone. The gene calls are TRBV30 and TRBJ1-1; 12 bases map to TRBD1. The CDR3 spans 14 residues. Germline CDR1 is GTSNPN and CDR2 is SVGIG (reference sequence). With V trimmed by 4 bases and J by 2 bases, 2 bases remained unmatched. In nucleotides, the CDR3 is TGTGCCTGGAAGGGGACAGGGGGCAACACTGAAGCTTTCTTT. It translates to CAWKGTGGNTEAFF.

The CDR3 nucleotides read TGCGCCAGCAGCCAACGGACTCAGTACAATGAGCAGTTCTTC. Amino acids: CASSQRTQYNEQFF. V gene TRBV4-3 combines with J gene TRBJ2-1; D possibly corresponds to TRBD2 (5 bases). V lost 2 bases and J 4 bases, leaving 9 bases between the germline ends. Germline CDR1 LGHNA, CDR2 YSLEER. CDR3 length: 14 amino acids.

This chain links TRBV27 with TRBJ2-7; 10 bases agree with TRBD2. With 7 bases clipped from V and 2 bases from J, the junction kept 5 bases outside the gene matches. The length of the CDR3 is 14 residues. Per germline, CDR1 MNHEY and CDR2 SMNVEV (reference sequence). The CDR3 DNA sequence: TGTGCCAGCAAAATAGCGGGAGGACCCTACGAGCAGTACTTC. It is translated as CASKIAGGPYEQYF.

This clone was detected only once. The chain has TRBV9 and TRBJ2-5; 11 nucleotides line up with TRBD1. TRBJ2-7 explains the end of the DNA better; the J call may be wrong. The CDR3 has 15 residues. Looked up from germline, CDR1 is SGDLS and CDR2 is YYNGEE. This chain's CDR3 is CASSVGGTGGYEQYF. The CDR3 DNA sequence: TGTGCCAGCAGCGTAGGCGGGACAGGGGGCTACGAGCAGTACTTC.

This chain connects TRBV5-5 to TRBJ1-3; D remains unclear. The CDR3 consists of 15 residues. Germline V lookup: CDR1 SGHKS, CDR2 YYEKEE (reference sequence). V lost 3 bases and J lost 4, with 14 bases in between. The chain's CDR3 is CASSSVLTIGNTIYF. The CDR3, as DNA: TGTGCCAGCAGCTCCGTTTTGACGATCGGAAACACCATATATTTT.

The chain recombines TRBV6-5 with TRBJ1-4; D is unresolved. CDR3 length: 15 amino acids. Trimming took off 3 bases at V and 8 bases at J, with 16 bases between the two ends. From germline, CDR1 is MNHEY and CDR2 SVGAGI. DNA of the CDR3: TGTGCCAGCAGTTATCAGCAACCCGGAAAGGAAAAACTGTTTTTT. The encoded protein is CASSYQQPGKEKLFF.

The J gene is TRBJ2-5, the V gene TRBV2, with unresolved D. From germline, CDR1 is SNHLY and CDR2 FYNNEI. V was clipped by 6 bases and J by 5 bases, with 13 bases between them. This CDR3 is 13 amino acids long. CDR3 region: CASSRAEMETQYF. The CDR3 nucleotides are TGTGCCAGCAGCCGGGCCGAGATGGAGACCCAGTACTTC.

This sequence joins TRBV30 and TRBJ2-3, with 9 bases fitting TRBD2. Germline CDR1 reads GTSNPN; CDR2 reads SVGIG (reference sequence). V shed 3 bases, J shed 2 bases, and the junction held 9 bases outside the gene matches. This CDR3 spans 16 amino acids. CDR3 nucleotide sequence: TGTGCCTGGAGAAGCGGGAGGCGTGGAAACACAGATACGCAGTATTTT. This codes for CAWRSGRRGNTDTQYF. The variable domain in full, completed from reference TRBV30 and TRBJ2-3, reads SQTIHQWPATLVQPVGSPLSLECTVEGTSNPNLYWYRQAAGRGLQLLFYSVGIGQISSEVPQNLSASRPQDRQFILSSKKLLLSDSGFYLCAWRSGRRGNTDTQYFGPGTRLTVL.

To note about this clone: In the same sample, other DNA sequences code for this CDR3. V gene TRBV7-9 combines with J gene TRBJ2-2; maybe TRBD2 (6 bases). Trimming took 3 bases from V and 2 from J, leaving 7 bases between them. The CDR3 covers 14 residues. Germline CDR1 SEHNR, CDR2 FQNEAQ (reference sequence). The CDR3 coding sequence is TGTGCCAGCAGCTTCGGGGGAAACACCGGGGAGCTGTTTTTT. It yields the protein CASSFGGNTGELFF. Combining the CDR3 with reference TRBV7-9 and TRBJ2-2 gives the whole variable domain DTGVSQNPRHKITKRGQNVTFRCDPISEHNRLYWYRQTLGQGPEFLTYFQNEAQLEKSRLLSDRFSAERPKGSFSTLEIQRTEQGDSAMYLCASSFGGNTGELFFGEGSRLTVL.

In its sample, this clone was seen a few times. This chain connects TRBV5-1 to TRBJ2-5; 8 positions agree with TRBD2. Unmatched junction bases numbered 6, after V lost 3 bases and J lost 5 bases. Germline values: CDR1 SGHRS, CDR2 YFSETQ. This CDR3 region has 14 residues. Written as DNA, the CDR3 is TGCGCCAGCAGCTCCGGGGGGGCGCCGGAGACCCAGTACTTC. It translates to CASSSGGAPETQYF.

The chain employs TRBV4-1 and TRBJ2-2; D gene uncertain. In germline, CDR1 is MGHRA, CDR2 YSYEKL. V gave up 0 bases and J gave up 7 bases, with 12 bases separating them. This CDR3 comprises 15 residues. The DNA of the CDR3 is TGCGCCAGCAGCCAAGATCAAGTTATGAACGGGGAGCTGTTTTTT. This sequence encodes CASSQDQVMNGELFF.

The chain couples TRBV6-5 to TRBJ2-7; possibly TRBD2 for D (5 bases). The CDR3 runs 13 residues. Per the germline V gene, CDR1 is MNHEY and CDR2 is SVGAGI. V was cut by 0 bases and J by 5 bases, with 8 bases left in between. CDR3 nucleotides: TGTGCCAGCAGTTACTCGCCCGGGGACGAGCAGTACTTC. This codes for CASSYSPGDEQYF.

The V and J genes are TRBV7-2 and TRBJ2-7; 11 bases line up with TRBD2. This CDR3 is 15 amino acids long. The germline gives CDR1 SGHTA, CDR2 FQGNSA. V lost 2 bases to trimming and J lost 5 bases; unmatched junction nucleotides: 5. The DNA for the CDR3 is TGTGCCAGCAGCTTAATAGCGGGAGGGCCCCACGAGCAGTACTTC. Translated: CASSLIAGGPHEQYF.

This clone has more than one count but fewer than ten. The chain combines TRBV5-1 with TRBJ2-7; D is undetermined. The germline V gene has CDR1 SGHRS and CDR2 YFSETQ. CDR3 length equals 12 residues. Trimming took 2 bases from V and 3 from J, leaving 6 bases between them. This CDR3 reads CASSLGGYEQYF. DNA for the CDR3: TGCGCCAGCAGCTTAGGCGGCTACGAGCAGTACTTC.